A selection of T cell receptor beta chains follows, all from one sample in a study of early T cells in non-severe SARS-CoV-2 infection. TCRdb reprocessed the 5' RACE reads with MiXCR, giving one entry per CDR3 protein. The sample gives around 64,000 distinct CDR3 sequences, about an eighth of which show up once; around 6% is in the top ten. Specimen: whole blood, collected at baseline. These receptors were collected from an adult who was a healthcare worker with PCR-confirmed SARS-CoV-2 infection or an uninfected control (not recorded which). Each CDR3 is given with its conserved first and last residue. The D gene is left open where the match is weak. Clone size is given for some rows only: seen once, a few or many times, or a class if the clone is expanded.

>TRBJ1-1|TRBV9|14|NA|many
CASSLLGGGTEAFF
TGTGCCAGCAGCCTCCTGGGAGGGGGCACTGAAGCTTTCTTT
>TRBJ2-6|TRBV27|17|NA|NA
CASRPPGRLTGANVLTF
TGTGCCAGCAGACCTCCAGGGCGCTTAACTGGGGCCAACGTCCTGACTTTC
>TRBJ2-1|TRBV2|16|NA|NA
CASSPLRRRISNEQFF
TGTGCCAGCAGTCCTCTCAGAAGAAGGATATCCAATGAGCAGTTCTTC
>TRBJ2-1|TRBV11-2|18|TRBD2|many
CASSLVGSLAGDYNEQFF
TGTGCCAGCAGCTTAGTGGGGTCCCTAGCGGGGGACTACAATGAGCAGTTCTTC
>TRBJ2-3|TRBV2|15|TRBD2|NA
CASSGLAGGTDTQYF
TGTGCCAGCAGTGGACTAGCGGGGGGCACAGATACGCAGTATTTT
>TRBJ2-3|TRBV5-1|19|TRBD2|few
CASSGGVSGGARSTDTQYF
TGCGCCAGCAGCGGCGGAGTTAGCGGGGGGGCCCGGAGCACAGATACGCAGTATTTT
>TRBJ2-6|TRBV6-6|19|NA|few
CASRLMGQVGSSGANVLTF
TGTGCCAGCAGACTTATGGGTCAAGTTGGGAGCTCTGGGGCCAACGTCCTGACTTTC
>TRBJ1-6|TRBV10-3|15|TRBD1|few
CAIRPGQGLIKPLHF
TGTGCCATCAGACCGGGACAGGGGTTGATAAAACCCCTCCACTTT
>TRBJ2-3|TRBV6-6|14|NA|NA
CASSSYDSTDTQYF
TGTGCCAGCAGTTCCTACGACAGCACAGATACGCAGTATTTT
>TRBJ2-1|TRBV30|14|NA|few
CAWNPARSYNEQFF
TGTGCCTGGAATCCTGCCAGGTCCTACAATGAGCAGTTCTTC
>TRBJ1-4|TRBV4-2|17|NA|few
CASSQDSVRTTNEKLFF
TGTGCCAGCAGCCAAGATAGTGTGAGGACAACTAATGAAAAACTGTTTTTT
>TRBJ1-1|TRBV30|13|NA|NA
CAWSTQGNTEAFF
TGTGCCTGGAGTACGCAGGGGAACACTGAAGCTTTCTTT
>TRBJ2-3|TRBV7-2|15|TRBD2|few
CASSPLGGGADTQYF
TGTGCCAGCAGCCCTCTTGGCGGGGGGGCAGATACGCAGTATTTT
>TRBJ2-5|TRBV29-1|11|NA|few
CSVGIQETQYF
TGCAGCGTTGGCATCCAAGAGACCCAGTACTTC
>TRBJ2-1|TRBV29-1|15|NA|few
CSVALSGPGWGEQFF
TGCAGCGTTGCGTTGTCGGGGCCGGGCTGGGGTGAGCAGTTCTTC
>TRBJ2-7|TRBV7-9|13|NA|NA
CASGRDLTYEQYF
TGTGCCAGCGGCCGGGACCTCACCTACGAGCAGTACTTC
>TRBJ2-7|TRBV10-3|15|TRBD2|few
CATSPGLAGVHEQYF
TGTGCCACCTCACCCGGACTAGCGGGAGTTCACGAGCAGTACTTC
>TRBJ2-1|TRBV5-1|16|TRBD1|NA
CASSLGQGDLYNEQFF
TGCGCCAGCAGCTTGGGACAGGGCGACCTCTACAATGAGCAGTTCTTC
>TRBJ1-2|TRBV29-1|13|NA|many
CSVEEKGSGGYTF
TGCAGCGTTGAAGAGAAGGGTAGTGGTGGCTACACCTTC
>TRBJ2-7|TRBV25-1|16|NA|NA
CASSDSAAGGLNEQYF
TGTGCCAGCAGTGACAGCGCCGCCGGGGGTTTGAACGAGCAGTACTTC
>TRBJ1-2|TRBV4-2|14|NA|few
CASSQARVPYGYTF
TGTGCCAGCAGCCAAGCCCGGGTCCCCTATGGCTACACCTTC
>TRBJ1-2|TRBV6-1|14|NA|few
CASSENGRNYGYTF
TGTGCCAGCAGTGAAAATGGGAGGAACTATGGCTACACCTTC
>TRBJ2-1|TRBV20-1|13|NA|NA
CSARVDSYNEQFF
TGCAGTGCTAGAGTCGATTCCTACAATGAGCAGTTCTTC
>TRBJ2-1|TRBV20-1|15|TRBD2|few
CSARDASGRANEQFF
TGCAGTGCTAGAGATGCCAGCGGGAGGGCCAATGAGCAGTTCTTC
>TRBJ1-6|TRBV12-3/TRBV12-4|17|NA|NA
CASAHNRRSSYNSPLHF
TGTGCCAGCGCCCACAACCGCCGGAGCTCCTATAATTCACCCCTCCACTTT
>TRBJ1-6|TRBV5-6|16|TRBD1|NA
CASSLASGQGNSPLHF
TGTGCCAGCAGCTTGGCGTCGGGACAGGGCAATTCACCCCTCCACTTT
>TRBJ2-1|TRBV10-3|14|NA|few
CAIRPDRGGNEQFF
TGTGCCATCAGACCGGATAGGGGGGGGAATGAGCAGTTCTTC
>TRBJ2-3|TRBV7-3|16|TRBD2|NA
CASSPIGLADTDTQYF
TGTGCCAGCAGCCCTATCGGACTAGCGGACACAGATACGCAGTATTTT
>TRBJ2-3|TRBV29-1|15|NA|NA
CSVPTGALSTDTQYF
TGCAGCGTACCGACAGGCGCTCTTAGCACAGATACGCAGTATTTT
>TRBJ2-7|TRBV5-1|15|NA|many
CASRLGRLRTDEQYF
TGCGCCAGCAGATTGGGGAGACTACGGACCGACGAGCAGTACTTC
>TRBJ2-7|TRBV10-3|15|TRBD2|few
CAISEGLAGAYEQYF
TGTGCCATCAGTGAAGGACTAGCGGGGGCCTACGAGCAGTACTTC
>TRBJ2-7|TRBV4-1|13|TRBD2|NA
CASSQDREGEQYF
TGCGCCAGCAGCCAAGATCGGGAGGGCGAGCAGTACTTC
>TRBJ2-7|TRBV29-1|10|NA|few
CSVGGPEQYF
TGCAGCGTTGGGGGTCCCGAGCAGTACTTC
>TRBJ2-3|TRBV2|11|NA|once
CASTLRDTQYF
TGTGCCAGCACCCTCAGGGATACGCAGTATTTT
>TRBJ2-1|TRBV27|15|NA|few
CASSQTRGEYNEQFF
TGTGCCAGCAGTCAAACTCGCGGGGAATACAATGAGCAGTTCTTC
>TRBJ2-7|TRBV14|14|NA|NA
CASSQKKTSYEQYF
TGTGCCAGCAGCCAAAAAAAAACTTCGTACGAGCAGTACTTC
>TRBJ2-5|TRBV5-1|15|TRBD2|few
CASSSLLAGEETQYF
TGCGCCAGCAGCTCCCTACTAGCGGGGGAAGAGACCCAGTACTTC
>TRBJ2-3|TRBV7-2|12|NA|few
CASSPTVDTQYF
TGTGCCAGCAGCCCAACGGTGGATACGCAGTATTTT
>TRBJ1-4|TRBV3-1|14|NA|few
CAAKAAGKNEKLFF
TGTGCCGCCAAGGCGGCCGGGAAGAATGAAAAACTGTTTTTT
>TRBJ1-1|TRBV7-9|14|NA|few
CASSRIASKIEAFF
TGTGCCAGCAGCCGTATCGCAAGTAAGATTGAAGCTTTCTTT
>TRBJ1-1|TRBV3-1|14|TRBD1|NA
CASTQQGASTEAFF
TGTGCCAGCACACAACAGGGGGCGAGTACTGAAGCTTTCTTT
>TRBJ2-7|TRBV6-6|15|NA|NA
CASSYDLSYSYEQYF
TGTGCCAGCAGTTACGACCTTTCATACTCCTACGAGCAGTACTTC
>TRBJ2-5|TRBV12-3/TRBV12-4|13|NA|many
CASSLGVQETQYF
TGTGCCAGCAGTTTAGGGGTCCAAGAGACCCAGTACTTC
>TRBJ2-1|TRBV24-1|15|TRBD2|many
CATSALAGAYNEQFF
TGTGCCACCAGTGCCTTAGCGGGGGCCTACAATGAGCAGTTCTTC
>TRBJ2-1|TRBV11-2|14|NA|few
CASSSLVRYNEQFF
TGTGCCAGCAGCTCTCTAGTCCGCTACAATGAGCAGTTCTTC
>TRBJ1-3|TRBV3-1|14|NA|NA
CASSQVISTNTIYF
TGTGCCAGCAGCCAAGTGATCTCAACCAACACCATATATTTT
>TRBJ2-1|TRBV12-3/TRBV12-4|13|TRBD2|NA
CASAGGSYNEQFF
TGTGCCAGCGCTGGCGGGAGCTACAATGAGCAGTTCTTC
>TRBJ1-1|TRBV2|14|NA|many
CASSIGQLNTEAFF
TGTGCCAGCAGTATAGGACAGTTGAACACTGAAGCTTTCTTT
>TRBJ2-1|TRBV7-2|15|TRBD2|many
CASSFRLAEYNEQFF
TGTGCCAGCAGCTTTCGGCTAGCGGAATACAATGAGCAGTTCTTC
>TRBJ2-2|TRBV7-3|15|TRBD1|many
CASSLTGRGTGELFF
TGTGCCAGCAGTTTGACAGGGAGAGGCACCGGGGAGCTGTTTTTT